This is a list of T cell receptor beta chains from one sample in a study of OX40 agonist ivuxolimab in advanced cancers. The method was immunoSEQ multiplex PCR; TCRdb's version includes in-frame clones alone and lacks a portion of them. The sample consists of roughly 29,000 clones, roughly 84% of them appearing once. Sequenced here: CD4+ or CD8+ T cells sorted from blood, sampled in a trial of the OX40 agonist ivuxolimab. Every receptor here comes from an adult with an advanced solid tumor such as melanoma, head and neck, liver or kidney cancer. Both conserved end residues are part of each CDR3. A D gene is named only where the DNA matches it firmly. Clone size, where shown, is once, few, many, or a class for clones that have expanded.

J | V | size | D | DNA | CDR3
TRBJ2-1 | TRBV11-2 | NA | TRBD1 | TGTGCCAGCAGCTTAACGGCAGGGGGAATTTTCAATGAGCAGTTCTTC | CASSLTAGGIFNEQFF
TRBJ1-3 | TRBV6-1 | few | NA | TGTGCCAGCAGTGAAGAGGCGGGCTCTGGAAACACCATATATTTT | CASSEEAGSGNTIYF
TRBJ2-7 | TRBV7-8 | NA | TRBD2 | TGTGCCAGCAGCTTAGAAATAGCGGGCTACGAGCAGTACTTC | CASSLEIAGYEQYF
TRBJ2-5 | TRBV7-9 | NA | TRBD1 | TGTGCCAGCAGCCCCACCGGGACAGCCTTTCAAGAGACCCAGTACTTC | CASSPTGTAFQETQYF
TRBJ1-1 | TRBV2 | NA | NA | TGTGCCAGCAGGCAGGGGACGAACACTGAAGCTTTCTTT | CASRQGTNTEAFF
TRBJ2-5 | TRBV10-3 | NA | NA | TGTGCCATCAGTGAACGGGGGGCCCAAGAGACCCAGTACTTC | CAISERGAQETQYF
TRBJ2-7 | TRBV9 | NA | TRBD2 | TGTGCCAGCAGCGTAGAAGGACTAGCAGGCTGGGACGAGCAGTACTTC | CASSVEGLAGWDEQYF
TRBJ2-7 | TRBV7-2 | NA | NA | TGTGCCAGTTGGGATGGTAGCTGGGTGGAGCAGTACTTC | CASWDGSWVEQYF
TRBJ2-1 | TRBV7-9 | NA | NA | TGTGCCAGCAGCCTACAGGGTAGCTCCTACAATGAGCAGTTCTTC | CASSLQGSSYNEQFF
TRBJ2-1 | TRBV4-1 | NA | NA | TGCGCCAGCAGCCTGGGACACCTAACCCACAATGAGCAGTTCTTC | CASSLGHLTHNEQFF
TRBJ1-2 | TRBV25-1 | once | TRBD1 | TGTGCCAGCAGTGAACCTCAGGGGGGAGGTGAGGATGGCTACACCTTC | CASSEPQGGGEDGYTF
TRBJ2-1 | TRBV19 | NA | TRBD2 | TGTGCCAGTAGGCCCCACACTAGCGGGAGGTTAGAGTTTAATGAGCAGTTCTTC | CASRPHTSGRLEFNEQFF
TRBJ1-3 | TRBV5-6 | NA | TRBD1 | TGTGCCAGCAGCTCTGGGACAGGGGTGGGAAACACCATATATTTT | CASSSGTGVGNTIYF
TRBJ2-7 | TRBV7-9 | NA | TRBD1 | TGTGCCAGCAGCCTCGGGGGACAGGGAAATTACGAGCAGTACTTC | CASSLGGQGNYEQYF
TRBJ2-3 | TRBV18 | NA | NA | TGTGCCAGCTCACCCCGACAGGGCACAGATACGCAGTATTTT | CASSPRQGTDTQYF
TRBJ1-1 | TRBV5-1 | NA | TRBD1 | TGCGCCAGCAGCTTGGCGGGACAGACTAACACTGAAGCTTTCTTT | CASSLAGQTNTEAFF
TRBJ2-6 | TRBV4-2 | NA | TRBD1 | TGTGCCAGCAGCCCCGACAGGGCTGGGGCCAACGTCCTGACTTTC | CASSPDRAGANVLTF
TRBJ1-1 | TRBV19 | NA | TRBD1 | TGTGCCAGTAGTATAGAAGCAGGGGGGTACACTGAAGCTTTCTTT | CASSIEAGGYTEAFF
TRBJ1-1 | TRBV29-1 | NA | TRBD1 | TGCAGCGTTGAAAGGGGGCCTACAGAAGCTTTCTTT | CSVERGPTEAFF
TRBJ2-5 | TRBV27 | once | TRBD2 | TGTGCCACGGGGGGAGGCGAGACCCAGTACTTC | CATGGGETQYF
TRBJ2-7 | TRBV4-3 | NA | TRBD1 | TGCGCCAGCAGTCCAGGGGACAGCTCCTACGAGCAGTACTTC | CASSPGDSSYEQYF
TRBJ2-1 | TRBV6-1 | NA | NA | TGTGCCACCCAAGGGTCGGACTCCTACAATGAGCAGTTCTTC | CATQGSDSYNEQFF
TRBJ1-4 | TRBV16 | NA | NA | TGTGCCAGCAGCCACTATTCCAATGAAAAACTGTTTTTT | CASSHYSNEKLFF
TRBJ2-7 | TRBV11-3 | once | NA | TGTGCCAGCAGCCCGACGTCGTCCTACGAGCAGTACTTC | CASSPTSSYEQYF
TRBJ2-1 | TRBV27 | NA | NA | TGTGCCAGCAGTCTCGGGAACTCCTACAATGAGCAGTTCTTC | CASSLGNSYNEQFF
TRBJ1-3 | TRBV4-3 | NA | TRBD1 | TGCGCCAGCAGCCAAAGGACAGGGGCTAACTCTGGAAACACCATATATTTT | CASSQRTGANSGNTIYF
TRBJ1-3 | TRBV7-9 | NA | NA | TGTGCCAGCAGCTTCGGGACCGACGGAAACACCATATATTTT | CASSFGTDGNTIYF
TRBJ1-1 | TRBV4-1 | once | NA | TGCGCCAGCAGCCAAGATAAGGCAGGCCCGGGGACTGAAGCTTTCTTT | CASSQDKAGPGTEAFF
TRBJ2-7 | TRBV18 | NA | NA | TGTGCCAGCTCACCACCGAAGCCCTACGAGCAGTACTTC | CASSPPKPYEQYF
TRBJ2-7 | TRBV25-1 | NA | NA | TGTGCCAGCAGTGGGGGCTACGAGCAGTACTTC | CASSGGYEQYF
TRBJ2-5 | TRBV11-2 | NA | NA | TGTGCCAGCAGCTTGTGGAACAGCTATCAAGAGACCCAGTACTTC | CASSLWNSYQETQYF